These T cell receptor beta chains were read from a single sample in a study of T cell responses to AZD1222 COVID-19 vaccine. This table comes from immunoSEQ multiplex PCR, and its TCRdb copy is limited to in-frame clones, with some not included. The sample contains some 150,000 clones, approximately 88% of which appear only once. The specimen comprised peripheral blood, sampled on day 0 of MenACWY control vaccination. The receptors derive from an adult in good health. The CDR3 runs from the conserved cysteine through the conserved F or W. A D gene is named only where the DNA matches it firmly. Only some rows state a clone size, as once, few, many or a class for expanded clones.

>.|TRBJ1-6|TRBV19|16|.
CASSSSGSSYNSPLHF
TGTGCCAGTAGTTCCTCAGGGAGCTCCTATAATTCACCCCTCCACTTT
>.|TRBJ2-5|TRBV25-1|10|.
CASSGETQYF
TGTGCCAGCAGTGGAGAGACCCAGTACTTC
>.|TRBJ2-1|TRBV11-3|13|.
CASSPGAPNEQFF
TGTGCCAGCAGCCCTGGGGCTCCCAATGAGCAGTTCTTC
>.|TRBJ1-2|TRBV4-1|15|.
CASRVVGTQRDGYTF
TGCGCCAGCCGAGTGGTCGGCACACAAAGAGATGGCTACACCTTC
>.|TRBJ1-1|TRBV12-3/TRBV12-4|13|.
CASSLSGDTEAFF
TGTGCCAGCAGTTTGTCGGGGGACACTGAAGCTTTCTTT
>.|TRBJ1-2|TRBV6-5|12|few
CASTRDNYGYTF
TGTGCCAGCACCCGGGACAACTATGGCTACACCTTC
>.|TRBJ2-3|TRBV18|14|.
CASSPNRGTDTQYF
TGTGCCAGCTCACCTAACCGGGGCACAGATACGCAGTATTTT
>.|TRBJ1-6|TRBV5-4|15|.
CASSLEGSTNSPLHF
TGTGCCAGCAGCTTGGAGGGCAGCACAAATTCACCCCTCCACTTT
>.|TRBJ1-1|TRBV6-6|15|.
CASRRNQGSPTEAFF
TGTGCCAGCAGGCGAAACCAGGGGTCCCCCACTGAAGCTTTCTTT
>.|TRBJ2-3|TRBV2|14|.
CASRAKTAPDTQYF
TGTGCCAGCAGAGCGAAGACAGCCCCAGATACGCAGTATTTT
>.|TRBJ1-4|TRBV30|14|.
CAWSRRSTNEKLFF
TGTGCCTGGAGTCGGAGATCAACTAATGAAAAACTGTTTTTT
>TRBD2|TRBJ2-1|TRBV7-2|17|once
CASSFVGGLSSRNEQFF
TGTGCCAGCAGCTTTGTGGGGGGGTTATCATCGAGGAATGAGCAGTTCTTC
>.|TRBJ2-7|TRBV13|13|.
CASSLVGSYEQYF
TGTGCCAGCAGCTTAGTGGGATCCTACGAGCAGTACTTC
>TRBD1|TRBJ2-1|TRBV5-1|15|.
CASSLEGQQYNEQFF
TGCGCCAGCAGCTTGGAGGGACAGCAATACAATGAGCAGTTCTTC
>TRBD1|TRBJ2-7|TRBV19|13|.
CASSIGQGYEQYF
TGTGCCAGTAGTATAGGACAGGGCTACGAGCAGTACTTC
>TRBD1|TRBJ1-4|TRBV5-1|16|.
CASSPGQGPTNEKLFF
TGCGCCAGCAGCCCTGGACAGGGCCCTACTAATGAAAAACTGTTTTTT
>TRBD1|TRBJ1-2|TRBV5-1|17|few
CASSSLGQGVSNYGYTF
TGCGCCAGCAGCTCACTGGGACAGGGCGTCTCTAACTATGGCTACACCTTC
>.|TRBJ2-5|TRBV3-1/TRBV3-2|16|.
CASSQGAWTSQETQYF
TGTGCCAGCAGCCAAGGAGCGTGGACTTCCCAAGAGACCCAGTACTTC
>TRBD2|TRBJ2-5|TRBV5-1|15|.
CASSLGSGRPETQYF
TGCGCCAGCAGCTTGGGTAGCGGGAGGCCCGAGACCCAGTACTTC
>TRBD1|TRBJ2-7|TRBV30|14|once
CAWRRQGGPYEQYF
TGTGCCTGGAGGAGACAGGGGGGGCCCTACGAGCAGTACTTC
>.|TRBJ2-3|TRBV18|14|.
CASSPQGASDTQYF
TGTGCCAGCTCACCACAAGGGGCATCAGATACGCAGTATTTT
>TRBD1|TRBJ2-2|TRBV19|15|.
CATSPGQGNTGELFF
TGTGCCACGAGCCCGGGACAGGGAAACACCGGGGAGCTGTTTTTT
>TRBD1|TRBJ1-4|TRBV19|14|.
CASSLDRGDEKLFF
TGTGCCAGTAGTCTCGACAGGGGAGATGAAAAACTGTTTTTT
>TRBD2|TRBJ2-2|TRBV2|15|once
CASSDLAGGTGELFF
TGTGCCAGCAGTGACCTAGCGGGGGGCACCGGGGAGCTGTTTTTT
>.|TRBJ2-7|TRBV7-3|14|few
CASSLRPASGEQYF
TGTGCCAGCAGCTTAAGGCCAGCTTCGGGGGAGCAGTACTTC
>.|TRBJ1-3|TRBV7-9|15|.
CASSPSTASGNTIYF
TGTGCCAGCAGCCCCTCTACCGCCTCTGGAAACACCATATATTTT
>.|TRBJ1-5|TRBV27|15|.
CASSLSRTSNQPQHF
TGTGCCAGCAGTTTATCGCGAACAAGCAATCAGCCCCAGCATTTT
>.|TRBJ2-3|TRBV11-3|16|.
CASSLNRGASTDTQYF
TGTGCCAGCAGCTTGAATCGGGGGGCTAGCACAGATACGCAGTATTTT
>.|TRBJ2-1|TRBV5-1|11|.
CASHQENEQFF
TGCGCCAGTCACCAGGAGAATGAGCAGTTCTTC
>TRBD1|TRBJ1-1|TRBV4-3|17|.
CASSHRSDRVLNTEAFF
TGCGCCAGCAGCCACCGATCGGACAGGGTGTTGAACACTGAAGCTTTCTTT
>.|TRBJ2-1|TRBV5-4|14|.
CASSLDYFYNEQFF
TGTGCCAGCAGCTTGGACTACTTTTACAATGAGCAGTTCTTC
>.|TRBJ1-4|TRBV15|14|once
CATSIGAINEKLFF
TGTGCCACCAGCATCGGGGCCATTAATGAAAAACTGTTTTTT
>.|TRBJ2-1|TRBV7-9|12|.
CASSLEGRGQFF
TGTGCCAGCAGCTTAGAGGGCCGGGGGCAGTTCTTC
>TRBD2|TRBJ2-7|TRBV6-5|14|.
CASSLTSGPYEQYF
TGTGCCAGCAGTCTGACTAGCGGCCCCTACGAGCAGTACTTC
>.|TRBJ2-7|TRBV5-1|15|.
CASSLAPDASYEQYF
TGCGCCAGCAGCTTGGCCCCGGACGCGTCCTACGAGCAGTACTTC
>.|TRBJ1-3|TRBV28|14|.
CASSLDATGNTIYF
TGTGCCAGCAGCCTGGACGCGACTGGAAACACCATATATTTT
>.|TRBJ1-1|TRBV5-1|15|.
CASSFLGRANTEAFF
TGCGCCAGCAGCTTTTTGGGTCGTGCGAACACTGAAGCTTTCTTT
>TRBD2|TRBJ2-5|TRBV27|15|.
CASSKGLAGVETQYF
TGTGCCAGCAGTAAGGGACTAGCGGGAGTGGAGACCCAGTACTTC
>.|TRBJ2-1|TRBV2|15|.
CASSRDSQPYNEQFF
TGTGCCAGCAGCAGGGACTCCCAGCCCTACAATGAGCAGTTCTTC
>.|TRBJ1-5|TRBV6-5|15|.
CASSLKGRVEQPQHF
TGTGCCAGCAGTCTTAAGGGAAGGGTGGAACAGCCCCAGCATTTT
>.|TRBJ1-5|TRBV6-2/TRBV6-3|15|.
CASSSDGLSNQPQHF
TGTGCCAGCAGCTCGGACGGACTTAGCAATCAGCCCCAGCATTTT
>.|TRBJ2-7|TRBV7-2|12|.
CASSLQPYEQYF
TGTGCCAGCAGCTTACAACCATACGAGCAGTACTTC
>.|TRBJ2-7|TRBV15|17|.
CATSSGTTGGRRYEQYF
TGTGCCACCAGCAGTGGAACTACAGGAGGGCGTCGGTACGAGCAGTACTTC